These 32 T cell receptor beta chains were all obtained from the same sample, sequenced in a study of regulatory T cells in long-lasting Graves disease. In building TCR beta libraries, iRepertoire HTBI primers were used together with Arm-PCR of CDR3 regions. TCRdb itself ran the multiplex PCR reads through MiXCR, one entry per CDR3 protein. The sample consists of over 450,000 distinct CDR3 sequences, about 22% of them appearing once. Time point indicated: persistent/refractory GD, antithyroid drugs over 5 years with positive TRAb. Isolated PBMC RNA provided the starting material for the TCR library. The source was peripheral blood mononuclear cells (PBMCs), collected when the disease was refractory, from a patient treated with antithyroid drugs. These receptors originate from a female donor with Graves disease.

This clonotype was recorded at least ten times. V and J are TRBV24-1 and TRBJ2-7; TRBD1 aligns across 11 bases. J was trimmed by 4 bases and V by 3 bases; bases with no gene match: 4. Germline lookup yields CDR1 KGHDR and CDR2 SFDVKD. The CDR3 consists of 15 residues. DNA of the CDR3: TGTGCCACCAGTGATACCGGGACAGGGGGGTACGAGCAGTACTTC. Translated: CATSDTGTGGYEQYF.

The V and J genes are TRBV28 and TRBJ2-1; D not resolved. V lost 5 bases, J lost 0 bases, and 11 bases lay in between. The V gene's germline CDR1 is MDHEN and CDR2 SYDVKM. This CDR3 is 15 amino acids long. As DNA, the CDR3 is TGTGCCAGCAGTAACACAGCCACCTCCTACAATGAGCAGTTCTTC. As protein: CASSNTATSYNEQFF.

The chain uses TRBV27 and TRBJ1-1; a possible D gene is TRBD1 (6 bases). The V end lost 6 bases, the J end lost 6 bases, and 14 bases lay between the germline ends. Germline CDR1 MNHEY, CDR2 SMNVEV (reference sequence). This CDR3 is built from 13 residues. Here the CDR3 reads CASRPTGTSEAFF. Written as DNA, the CDR3 is TGTGCCAGCAGACCTACAGGGACGTCTGAAGCTTTCTTT.

This clonotype has just a few counts. This rearrangement joins TRBV6-2 or TRBV6-3 to TRBJ2-7, with 9 nucleotides matching TRBD2. CDR3 size: 18 residues. V lost 0 bases to trimming and J lost 5 bases; unmatched junction nucleotides: 14. Germline V lookup: CDR1 MNHEY, CDR2 SVGEGT. The CDR3 loop is CASSYSSVIAGEEDEQYF. As DNA, the CDR3 is TGTGCCAGCAGTTACTCTTCCGTAATAGCGGGAGAAGAAGACGAGCAGTACTTC.

This clonotype has only one observation. This likely reflects a read error, since a far larger clone is one base away. The conserved closing phenylalanine or tryptophan is absent in this CDR3, likely reflecting a read error. V usage is TRBV6-2 or TRBV6-3 and J usage is TRBJ2-5; D gene uncertain. Trimming stripped 6 bases from V and 1 base from J, with 9 bases between. Germline V CDR1 and CDR2: MNHEY, SVGEGT. The CDR3 contains 13 residues. CDR3 DNA: TGTGCCAGCAGGGACGGGCTCCAAGAGACCCAGTACCTC. Its protein product is CASRDGLQETQYL.

This clonotype appeared many times. The CDR3 region has the DNA TGTGCCAGCAGTCAACACGACAGAGCTAACTATGGCTACACCTTC. Amino acid sequence: CASSQHDRANYGYTF. The rearrangement joins TRBV28 to TRBJ1-2; a weak D match, TRBD1 (5 bases). The V and J ends lost 5 bases and 0 bases respectively, with 13 bases between them. CDR3 size: 15 residues. CDR1 MDHEN and CDR2 SYDVKM come from the germline V gene.

Many counts were recorded for this clonotype. The V call is TRBV13, the J call TRBJ2-7; 8 bases are shared with TRBD1. Trimming took 4 bases from V and 4 from J; bases not matched to a gene: 12. CDR1 is PRHDT, CDR2 FYEKMQ, per germline (reference sequence). This CDR3 spans 16 amino acids. CDR3 sequence: CASSSFVDRDQYEQYF. DNA of the CDR3: TGTGCCAGCAGCTCTTTTGTGGACAGGGATCAATACGAGCAGTACTTC.

The rearrangement joins TRBV3-1 to TRBJ2-2; TRBD2 aligns across 12 bases. CDR3 length equals 19 residues. V lost 0 bases and J lost 4; bases outside the gene matches: 9. Germline V gene data show CDR1 as LGHDT and CDR2 as YNNKEL (reference sequence). CDR3 in DNA: TGTGCCAGCAGCCAAGATTGGGCTAGCGGGAGGGTACTCACCGGGGAGCTGTTTTTT. Protein sequence: CASSQDWASGRVLTGELFF. The whole variable domain, filled in from reference TRBV3-1 and TRBJ2-2, reads DTAVSQTPKYLVTQMGNDKSIKCEQNLGHDTMYWYKQDSKKFLKIMFSYNNKELIINETVPNRFSPKSPDKAHLNLHINSLELGDSAVYFCASSQDWASGRVLTGELFFGEGSRLTVL.

This clonotype was counted at least ten times. This chain joins TRBV28 and TRBJ1-4, with D possibly TRBD1 on 6 matching bases. There are 12 residues in the CDR3. Germline CDR1 and CDR2: MDHEN and SYDVKM. The V end lost 7 bases, the J end lost 5 bases, and 8 bases lay between the germline ends. In nucleotides, the CDR3 is TGTGCCAGCAATCAGGGGAATGAAAAACTGTTTTTT. It encodes CASNQGNEKLFF.

This clonotype was seen more than once but under ten times. The CDR3 sequence: CASSLAGQGTGELFF. CDR3 bases: TGCGCCAGCAGCTTGGCTGGACAGGGTACCGGGGAGCTGTTTTTT. The chain recombines TRBV5-1 with TRBJ2-2; 8 bases align to TRBD1. Germline V gene data show CDR1 as SGHRS and CDR2 as YFSETQ. The CDR3 extends over 15 amino acids. V lost 0 bases and J lost 5; bases outside the gene matches: 3.

This clonotype has more than one count but fewer than ten. The gene calls are TRBV19 and TRBJ2-5, with D possibly TRBD1 on 5 matching bases. This CDR3 region has 12 residues. CDR1 is LNHDA, CDR2 SQIVND, per germline (reference sequence). Trimming pared 5 bases from V and 8 bases from J, leaving 12 bases between. The DNA of the CDR3 is TGTGCCAGTAGTCCAGGGCCCTCTACCCAGTACTTC. Protein product: CASSPGPSTQYF.

In this sample, this clonotype turned up many times. The J gene is TRBJ1-6, the V gene TRBV7-2, with unresolved D. The germline V gene encodes CDR1 SGHTA and CDR2 FQGNSA. The CDR3 covers 12 residues. The V gene lost 2 bases and the J gene lost 9 bases, with 5 bases spanning the gap. CDR3 nucleotides: TGTGCCAGCAGCTTAACAGCTTCACCCCTCCACTTT. Translation: CASSLTASPLHF.

This clonotype was detected only once. The chain uses TRBV5-5 and TRBJ1-2; TRBD1 matches at 7 bases. Losses at the gene ends were 3 bases for V and 3 bases for J; bases not matched to a gene: 5. The germline V gene has CDR1 SGHKS and CDR2 YYEKEE (reference sequence). This CDR3 has 14 residues. DNA of the CDR3: TGTGCCAGCAGCTCGGAGGGGGCTGACTATGGCTACACCTTC. It encodes CASSSEGADYGYTF.

Concerning this clonotype itself: A much bigger clone sits one base away, suggesting this may be a read error. This chain links TRBV7-9 with TRBJ1-4; 8 bases are a match to TRBD1. Germline V CDR1 and CDR2: SEHNR, FQNEAQ (reference sequence). J was trimmed by 7 bases and V by 0 bases; bases with no gene match: 10. The length of the CDR3 is 17 residues. The DNA of the CDR3 is TGTGCCAGCAGCTTAGCGAGGCAGGGGGCCGTAAGTGAAAAACTGTTTTTT. Translating it yields CASSLARQGAVSEKLFF.

In its sample, this clonotype was seen a few times. V and J are TRBV27 and TRBJ2-7; 12 bases are shared with TRBD1. CDR3 length: 18 residues. J gave up 2 bases and V 5 bases, and 13 bases lay outside the gene matches. Germline CDR1 is MNHEY and CDR2 is SMNVEV (reference sequence). The chain's CDR3 is CASSSTGTGGLGTYEQYF. The CDR3 nucleotides are TGTGCCAGCAGTAGCACCGGGACAGGGGGCCTCGGAACCTACGAGCAGTACTTC.

This clonotype was seen repeatedly, ten times or more. In DNA form, the CDR3 reads TGTGCCAGCAGCCAGGAAATGTTTTCCGACGAGCAGTACTTC. It translates to CASSQEMFSDEQYF. J is TRBJ2-7 and V is TRBV2; no firm D call. The germline V and J ends were trimmed by 6 bases and 5 bases, with 17 bases remaining between them. The CDR3 length is 14 residues. Germline CDR1 SNHLY, CDR2 FYNNEI.

This clonotype occurred many times. V usage is TRBV12-3 or TRBV12-4 and J usage is TRBJ2-7, with a tentative D call TRBD1 (5 bases). V shed 8 bases and J shed 2 bases, with 13 bases lying between them. The CDR3 is 13 residues long. The CDR3 nucleotides are TGTGCCAGCGCGGCAGGGATCCCCTACGAGCAGTACTTC. Its protein product is CASAAGIPYEQYF.

The chain couples TRBV6-1 to TRBJ2-1, with a weak D call TRBD2 (6 bases). From germline, CDR1 is MNHNS and CDR2 SASEGT. V was pared by 6 bases and J by 3 bases, with 12 bases between. The CDR3 length is 14 residues. The CDR3 is CASRTGGIYNEQFF. The CDR3 DNA reads TGTGCCAGCAGGACCGGAGGGATCTACAATGAGCAGTTCTTC.

This clonotype was picked up many times. V and J are TRBV28 and TRBJ2-7, with D possibly being TRBD1 (5 bases). Trimming took off 6 bases at V and 7 bases at J, with 7 bases between the two ends. Germline CDR1 reads MDHEN; CDR2 reads SYDVKM. This CDR3 has 10 amino acids. The CDR3 spells CASRRGEQYF. The CDR3 region has the DNA TGTGCCAGCAGAAGGGGAGAGCAGTACTTC.

This clonotype was recorded a few times. The chain uses TRBV9 and TRBJ1-1; D unclear. CDR1 is SGDLS and CDR2 is YYNGEE in the germline V gene. The CDR3 runs to 14 residues. Between the trimmed V and J ends, which lost 0 bases and 5 bases, there was a span of 11 bases. CDR3 residues: CASSVGVRETEAFF. Written as DNA, the CDR3 is TGTGCCAGCAGCGTAGGGGTAAGGGAGACTGAAGCTTTCTTT.

This clonotype was seen many times. The chain couples TRBV20-1 to TRBJ2-7; D is perhaps TRBD1 (6 bases). The germline V gene has CDR1 DFQATT and CDR2 SNEGSKA (reference sequence). V lost 6 bases and J lost 4, with 13 bases in between. This CDR3 is 12 amino acids long. The CDR3 reads CSAARDTYEQYF. CDR3 sequence (DNA): TGCAGTGCCGCTCGGGACACATACGAGCAGTACTTC.

V is TRBV20-1 and J is TRBJ2-7; TRBD2 matches at 11 bases. Germline V lookup: CDR1 DFQATT, CDR2 SNEGSKA (reference sequence). Trimming removed 3 bases from V and 5 bases from J; junction bases left unmatched: 9. The CDR3 runs 15 residues. The CDR3 DNA follows: TGCAGTGCTAGGATGACTAGCGGGACGTCCGACGAGCAGTACTTC. It is translated as CSARMTSGTSDEQYF.

The chain carries TRBV9 and TRBJ1-1; tentatively, D is TRBD1 (5 bases). This CDR3 has 13 amino acids. Trimming removed 0 bases at V and 3 bases at J, with 6 bases between. Germline V CDR1 and CDR2: SGDLS, YYNGEE. The CDR3 coding sequence is TGTGCCAGCAGCGTAGTAGGGGACACTGAAGCTTTCTTT. It is translated as CASSVVGDTEAFF.

The chain couples TRBV11-2 to TRBJ2-2, with TRBD2 identical over 8 bases. J lost 4 bases, V lost 3 bases, and 4 bases had no gene match. CDR1 and CDR2 (germline): SGHAT, FQNNGV. The CDR3 has 15 amino acids. CDR3 nucleotides: TGTGCCAGCAGCTTGGGACTAGGCGGCACCGGGGAGCTGTTTTTT. Translated: CASSLGLGGTGELFF.

V is TRBV2 and J is TRBJ2-3, with 8 positions matching TRBD1. The V segment lost 6 bases and the J segment 7 bases; nucleotides outside the gene matches: 3. Per germline, CDR1 SNHLY and CDR2 FYNNEI. The CDR3 length is 12 residues. The CDR3 reads CASRGDRNTQYF. The DNA of the CDR3 is TGTGCCAGCAGGGGGGACAGGAATACGCAGTATTTT.

This clonotype was observed at least ten times. The chain links TRBV7-9 to TRBJ1-1, with 9 bases fitting TRBD1. This CDR3 spans 13 amino acids. The J segment lost 8 bases and the V segment lost 3 bases, leaving 4 bases of the junction unmatched. Germline assignment: CDR1 SEHNR and CDR2 FQNEAQ (reference sequence). Written as DNA, the CDR3 is TGTGCCAGCAGCTTTGGACAGGGGAACGAAGCTTTCTTT. Encoded protein: CASSFGQGNEAFF. Variable domain in full (rest from reference TRBV7-9 and TRBJ1-1): DTGVSQNPRHKITKRGQNVTFRCDPISEHNRLYWYRQTLGQGPEFLTYFQNEAQLEKSRLLSDRFSAERPKGSFSTLEIQRTEQGDSAMYLCASSFGQGNEAFFGQGTRLTVV.

This clonotype was seen many times. J is TRBJ2-2 and V is TRBV24-1; D is undetermined. V was pared by 9 bases and J by 5 bases, with 6 bases between. The CDR3 runs 11 residues. Germline-derived CDR1 and CDR2 are KGHDR and SFDVKD. The CDR3 region is CATFGTGELFF. DNA for the CDR3: TGTGCCACCTTCGGAACCGGGGAGCTGTTTTTT.

This chain uses TRBV15 with TRBJ2-1, with D uncertain. The ends were cut back, 0 bases at V and 4 bases at J, with 7 bases in the middle. The germline gives CDR1 LNHNV, CDR2 YYDKDF (reference sequence). The CDR3 consists of 14 residues. The CDR3 sequence is CATSRDRNYNEQFF. As DNA, the CDR3 is TGTGCCACCAGCAGAGATAGAAATTACAATGAGCAGTTCTTC.

The V gene is TRBV20-1, the J gene TRBJ1-5; D is unclear. V lost 5 bases and J 1 base, leaving 12 bases between the germline ends. Germline V CDR1 and CDR2: DFQATT, SNEGSKA (reference sequence). The CDR3 runs 14 residues. CDR3 region: CSARTPASNQPQHF. For the CDR3, the DNA is TGCAGTGCTCGGACTCCAGCCAGCAATCAGCCCCAGCATTTT.

This clonotype was picked up many times. The rearrangement links TRBV29-1 to TRBJ1-1; possibly TRBD1 for D (5 bases). This CDR3 comprises 12 residues. Looked up from germline, CDR1 is SQVTM and CDR2 is ANQGSEA. V shed 4 bases and J shed 4 bases, with 10 bases lying between them. The CDR3 loop reads CSVVGGGTEAFF. The CDR3 bases are TGCAGCGTTGTTGGGGGGGGCACTGAAGCTTTCTTT.

This sequence joins TRBV5-1 and TRBJ2-7; maybe TRBD1 (6 bases). This CDR3 spans 14 amino acids. V lost 0 bases and J 7 bases, leaving 14 bases between the germline ends. Germline V lookup: CDR1 SGHRS, CDR2 YFSETQ. The CDR3 loop is CASSLGQGTGEQYF. In DNA, the CDR3 is TGCGCCAGCAGCTTGGGTCAGGGGACGGGGGAGCAGTACTTC.

This clonotype was found many times. CDR3 coding DNA: TGTGCCAGCAGTTACAGGGGTGCTGGGGCCAACGTCCTGACTTTC. Protein sequence: CASSYRGAGANVLTF. The chain employs TRBV6-2 or TRBV6-3 and TRBJ2-6; D may be TRBD1 (5 bases). CDR3 length equals 15 residues. Trimming left V 2 bases short and J 2 bases short, with 7 bases between. Looked up from germline, CDR1 is MNHEY and CDR2 is SVGEGT.